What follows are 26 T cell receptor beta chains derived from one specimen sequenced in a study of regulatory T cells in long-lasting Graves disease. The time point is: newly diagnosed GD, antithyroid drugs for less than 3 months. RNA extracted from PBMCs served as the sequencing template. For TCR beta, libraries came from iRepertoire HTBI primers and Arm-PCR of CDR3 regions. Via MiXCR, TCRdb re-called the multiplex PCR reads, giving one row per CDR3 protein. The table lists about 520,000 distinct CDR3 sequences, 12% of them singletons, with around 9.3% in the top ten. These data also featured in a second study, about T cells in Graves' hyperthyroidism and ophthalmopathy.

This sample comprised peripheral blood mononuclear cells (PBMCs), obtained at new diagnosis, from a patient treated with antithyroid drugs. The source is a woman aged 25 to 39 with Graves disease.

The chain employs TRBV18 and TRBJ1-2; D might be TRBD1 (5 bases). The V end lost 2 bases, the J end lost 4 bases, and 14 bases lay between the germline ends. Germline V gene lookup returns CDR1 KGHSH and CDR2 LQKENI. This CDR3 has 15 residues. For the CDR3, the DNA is TGTGCCAGCTCACCAACCGTAGGGGCTTTCTATGGCTACACCTTC. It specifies CASSPTVGAFYGYTF.

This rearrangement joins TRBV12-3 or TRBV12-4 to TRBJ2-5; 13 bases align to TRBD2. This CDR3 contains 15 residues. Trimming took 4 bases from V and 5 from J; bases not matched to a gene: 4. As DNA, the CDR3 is TGTGCCAGCAGTTCGGGACTAGCGGGATGGGAGACCCAGTACTTC. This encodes CASSSGLAGWETQYF.

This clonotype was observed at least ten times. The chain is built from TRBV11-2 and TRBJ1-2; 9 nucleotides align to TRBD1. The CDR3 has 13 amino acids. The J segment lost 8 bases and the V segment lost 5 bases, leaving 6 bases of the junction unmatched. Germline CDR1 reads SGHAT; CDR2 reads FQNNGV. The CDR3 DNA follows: TGTGCCAGCAGCCCGGGGACAGGGAACGGCTACACCTTC. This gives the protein CASSPGTGNGYTF.

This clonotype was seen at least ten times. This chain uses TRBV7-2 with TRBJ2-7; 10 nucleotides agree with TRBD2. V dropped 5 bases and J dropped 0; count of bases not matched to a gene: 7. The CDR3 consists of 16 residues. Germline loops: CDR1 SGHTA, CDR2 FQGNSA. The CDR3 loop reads CASSRGLADSSYEQYF. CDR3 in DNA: TGTGCCAGCAGCCGTGGACTAGCGGATAGCTCCTACGAGCAGTACTTC.

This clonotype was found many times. The CDR3 sequence: CASSLDGGTYGYTF. The CDR3 region has the DNA TGTGCCAGCAGCTTAGATGGGGGTACCTATGGCTACACCTTC. The chain combines TRBV7-2 with TRBJ1-2; D perhaps matches TRBD1 (5 bases). Per the germline V gene, CDR1 is SGHTA and CDR2 is FQGNSA. The CDR3 sequence is 14 residues long. V was cut by 1 base and J by 4 bases, with 10 bases left in between.

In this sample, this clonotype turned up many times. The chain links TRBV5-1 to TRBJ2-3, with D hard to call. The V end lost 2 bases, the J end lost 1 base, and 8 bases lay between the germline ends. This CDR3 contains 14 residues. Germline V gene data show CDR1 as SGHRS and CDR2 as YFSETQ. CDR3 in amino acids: CASSFAGRTDTQYF. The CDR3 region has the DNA TGCGCCAGCAGCTTTGCAGGACGCACAGATACGCAGTATTTT. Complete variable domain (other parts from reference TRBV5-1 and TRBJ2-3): KAGVTQTPRYLIKTRGQQVTLSCSPISGHRSVSWYQQTPGQGLQFLFEYFSETQRNKGNFPGRFSGRQFSNSRSEMNVSTLELGDSALYLCASSFAGRTDTQYFGPGTRLTVL.

CDR3 sequence reads: CASSFSTEQYF. The DNA for the CDR3 is TGTGCCAGCAGTTTCTCTACGGAGCAGTACTTC. The rearrangement links TRBV28 to TRBJ2-7; D remains ambiguous. Germline CDR1 is MDHEN and CDR2 is SYDVKM. CDR3 length: 11 amino acids. V was trimmed by 3 bases and J by 7 bases, leaving 7 bases between them. The entire variable domain, with the rest obtained from reference TRBV28 and TRBJ2-7, is as follows: DVKVTQSSRYLVKRTGEKVFLECVQDMDHENMFWYRQDPGLGLRLIYFSYDVKMKEKGDIPEGYSVSREKKERFSLILESASTNQTSMYLCASSFSTEQYFGPGTRLTVT.

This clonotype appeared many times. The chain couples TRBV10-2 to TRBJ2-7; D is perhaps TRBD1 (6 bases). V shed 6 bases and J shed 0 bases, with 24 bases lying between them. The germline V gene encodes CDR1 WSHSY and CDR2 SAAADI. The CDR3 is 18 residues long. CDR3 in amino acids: CASSERVGQGNYSYEQYF. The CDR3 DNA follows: TGCGCCAGCAGCGAAAGGGTGGGGCAGGGGAACTACTCCTACGAGCAGTACTTC.

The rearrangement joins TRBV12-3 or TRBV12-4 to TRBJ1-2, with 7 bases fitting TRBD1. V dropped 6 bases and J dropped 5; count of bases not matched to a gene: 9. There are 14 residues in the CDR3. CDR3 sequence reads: CASRARQGRYGYTF. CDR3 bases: TGTGCCAGCAGAGCGCGACAGGGCCGGTATGGCTACACCTTC.

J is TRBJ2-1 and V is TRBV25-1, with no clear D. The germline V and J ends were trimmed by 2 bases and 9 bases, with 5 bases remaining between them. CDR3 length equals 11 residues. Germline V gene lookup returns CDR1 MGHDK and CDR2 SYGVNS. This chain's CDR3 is CASSERGEQFF. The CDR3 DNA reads TGTGCCAGCAGTGAAAGAGGTGAGCAGTTCTTC. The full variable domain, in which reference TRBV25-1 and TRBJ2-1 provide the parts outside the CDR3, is EADIYQTPRYLVIGTGKKITLECSQTMGHDKMYWYQQDPGMELHLIHYSYGVNSTEKGDLSSESTVSRIRTEHFPLTLESARPSHTSQYLCASSERGEQFFGPGTRLTVL.

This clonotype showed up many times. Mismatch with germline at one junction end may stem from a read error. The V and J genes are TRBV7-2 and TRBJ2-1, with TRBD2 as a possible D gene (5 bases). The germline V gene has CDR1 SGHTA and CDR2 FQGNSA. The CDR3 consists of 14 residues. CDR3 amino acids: CASRLGGSYNEQFF. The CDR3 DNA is TGTGCCAGCAGATTAGGAGGATCCTACAATGAGCAGTTCTTC.

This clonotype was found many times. DNA for the CDR3: TGCAGCGTTGAAGTAGCGGGAGAGACCCAGTACTTC. Amino acid sequence: CSVEVAGETQYF. V and J are TRBV29-1 and TRBJ2-5; TRBD2 aligns across 7 bases. The CDR3 spans 12 residues. Trimming cost V 1 base and J 4 bases; bases outside gene matches: 0. Germline V CDR1 and CDR2: SQVTM, ANQGSEA.

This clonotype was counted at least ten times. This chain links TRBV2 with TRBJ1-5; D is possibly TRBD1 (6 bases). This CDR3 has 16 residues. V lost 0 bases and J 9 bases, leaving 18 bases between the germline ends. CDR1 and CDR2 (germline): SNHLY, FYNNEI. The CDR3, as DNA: TGTGCCAGCAGTGAAGCCACAGGGACGCTTCCAGGGCCCCAGCATTTT. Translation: CASSEATGTLPGPQHF.

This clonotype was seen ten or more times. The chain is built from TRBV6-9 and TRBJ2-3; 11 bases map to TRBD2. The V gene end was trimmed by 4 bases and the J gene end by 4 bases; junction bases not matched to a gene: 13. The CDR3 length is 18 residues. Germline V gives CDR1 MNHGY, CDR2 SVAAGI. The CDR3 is CASSSQNSLAGVPDTQYF. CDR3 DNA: TGTGCCAGCAGTTCCCAGAATTCACTAGCGGGAGTTCCAGATACGCAGTATTTT.

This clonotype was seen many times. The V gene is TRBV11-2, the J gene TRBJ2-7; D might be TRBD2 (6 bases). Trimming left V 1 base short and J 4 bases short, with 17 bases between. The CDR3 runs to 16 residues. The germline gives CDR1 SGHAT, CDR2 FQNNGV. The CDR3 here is CASSLVAGSSGYEQYF. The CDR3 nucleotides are TGTGCCAGCAGCTTAGTTGCAGGGAGTAGCGGTTACGAGCAGTACTTC.

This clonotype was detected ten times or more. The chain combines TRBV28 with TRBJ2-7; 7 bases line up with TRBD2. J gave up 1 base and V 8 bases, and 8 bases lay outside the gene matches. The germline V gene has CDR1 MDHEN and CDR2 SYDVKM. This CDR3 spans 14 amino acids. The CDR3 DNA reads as TGTGCCAGCTATCCGGGGGGTAGATCCTACGAGCAGTACTTC. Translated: CASYPGGRSYEQYF.

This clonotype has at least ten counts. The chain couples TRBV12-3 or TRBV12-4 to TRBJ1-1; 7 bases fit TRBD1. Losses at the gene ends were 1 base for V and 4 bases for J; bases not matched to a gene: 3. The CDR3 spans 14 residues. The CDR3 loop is CASSLEGAVTEAFF. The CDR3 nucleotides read TGTGCCAGCAGTTTAGAGGGGGCCGTCACTGAAGCTTTCTTT.

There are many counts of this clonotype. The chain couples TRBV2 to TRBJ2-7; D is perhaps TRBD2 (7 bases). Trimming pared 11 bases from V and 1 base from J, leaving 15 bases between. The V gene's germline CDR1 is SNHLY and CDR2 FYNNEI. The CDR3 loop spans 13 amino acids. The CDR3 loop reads CASSGGRSYEQYF. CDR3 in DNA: TGTGCCTCCTCGGGGGGCAGATCCTACGAGCAGTACTTC.

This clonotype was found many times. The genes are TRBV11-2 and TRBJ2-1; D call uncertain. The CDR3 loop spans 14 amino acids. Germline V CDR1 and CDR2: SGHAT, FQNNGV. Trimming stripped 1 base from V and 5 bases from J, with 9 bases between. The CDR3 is CASSLVLGHNEQFF. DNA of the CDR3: TGTGCCAGCAGCTTAGTTTTAGGACACAATGAGCAGTTCTTC.

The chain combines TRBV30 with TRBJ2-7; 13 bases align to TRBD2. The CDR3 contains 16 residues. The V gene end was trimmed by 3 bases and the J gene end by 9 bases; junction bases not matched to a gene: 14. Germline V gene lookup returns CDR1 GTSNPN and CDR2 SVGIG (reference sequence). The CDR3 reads CAWSGGTSGALRVQYF. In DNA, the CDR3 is TGTGCCTGGAGCGGCGGGACTAGCGGGGCCCTACGTGTGCAGTACTTC. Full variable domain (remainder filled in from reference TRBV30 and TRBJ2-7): SQTIHQWPATLVQPVGSPLSLECTVEGTSNPNLYWYRQAAGRGLQLLFYSVGIGQISSEVPQNLSASRPQDRQFILSSKKLLLSDSGFYLCAWSGGTSGALRVQYFGPGTRLTVT.

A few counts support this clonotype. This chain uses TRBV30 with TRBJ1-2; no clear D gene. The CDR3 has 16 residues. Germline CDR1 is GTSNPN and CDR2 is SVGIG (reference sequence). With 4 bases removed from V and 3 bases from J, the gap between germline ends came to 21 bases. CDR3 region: CAWIPGEGPYYYGYTF. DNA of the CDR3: TGTGCCTGGATCCCCGGGGAGGGCCCGTACTACTATGGCTACACCTTC.

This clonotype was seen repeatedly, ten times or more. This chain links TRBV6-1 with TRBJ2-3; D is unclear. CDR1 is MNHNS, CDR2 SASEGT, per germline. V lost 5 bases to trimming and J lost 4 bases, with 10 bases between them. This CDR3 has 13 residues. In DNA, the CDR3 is TGTGCCAGCAGTAGACTCAATCCAGATACGCAGTATTTT. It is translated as CASSRLNPDTQYF.

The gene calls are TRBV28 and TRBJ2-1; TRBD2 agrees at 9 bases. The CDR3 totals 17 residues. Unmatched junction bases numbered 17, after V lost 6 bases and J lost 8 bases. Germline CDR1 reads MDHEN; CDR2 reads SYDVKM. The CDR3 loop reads CASRLGPSSGSWDEQFF. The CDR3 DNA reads TGTGCCAGCAGATTAGGACCTAGTAGCGGGAGTTGGGATGAGCAGTTCTTC.

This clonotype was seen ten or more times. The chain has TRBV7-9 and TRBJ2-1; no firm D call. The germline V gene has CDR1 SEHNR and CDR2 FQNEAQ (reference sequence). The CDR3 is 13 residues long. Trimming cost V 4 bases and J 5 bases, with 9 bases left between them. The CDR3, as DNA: TGTGCCAGCAGCTCCGAGACCCACAATGAGCAGTTCTTC. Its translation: CASSSETHNEQFF.

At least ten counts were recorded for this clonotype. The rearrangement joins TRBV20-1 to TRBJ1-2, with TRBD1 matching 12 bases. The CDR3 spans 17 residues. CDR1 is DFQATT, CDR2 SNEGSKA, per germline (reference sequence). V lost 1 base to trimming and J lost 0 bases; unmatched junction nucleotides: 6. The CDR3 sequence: CSARGGTGGASNYGYTF. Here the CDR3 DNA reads TGCAGTGCTAGAGGGGGGACAGGGGGCGCTTCTAACTATGGCTACACCTTC.

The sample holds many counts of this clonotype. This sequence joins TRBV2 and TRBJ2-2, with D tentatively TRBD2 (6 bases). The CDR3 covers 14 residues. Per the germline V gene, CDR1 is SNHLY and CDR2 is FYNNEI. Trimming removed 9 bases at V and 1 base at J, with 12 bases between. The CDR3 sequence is CASWGLRNTGELFF. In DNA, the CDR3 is TGTGCCAGTTGGGGACTCAGGAACACCGGGGAGCTGTTTTTT.